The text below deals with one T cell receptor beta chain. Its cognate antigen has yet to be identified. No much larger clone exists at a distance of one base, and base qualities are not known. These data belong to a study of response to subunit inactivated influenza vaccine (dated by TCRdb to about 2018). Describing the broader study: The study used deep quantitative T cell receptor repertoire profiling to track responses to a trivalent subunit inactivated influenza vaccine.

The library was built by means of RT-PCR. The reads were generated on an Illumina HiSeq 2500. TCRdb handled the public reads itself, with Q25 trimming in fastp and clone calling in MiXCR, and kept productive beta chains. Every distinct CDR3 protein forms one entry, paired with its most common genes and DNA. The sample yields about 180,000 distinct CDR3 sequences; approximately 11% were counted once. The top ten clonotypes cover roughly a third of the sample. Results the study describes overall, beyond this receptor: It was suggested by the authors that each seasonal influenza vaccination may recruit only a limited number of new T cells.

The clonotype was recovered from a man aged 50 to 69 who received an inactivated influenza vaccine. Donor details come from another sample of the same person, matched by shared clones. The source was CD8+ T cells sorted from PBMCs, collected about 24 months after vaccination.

The CDR3 region reads CSARDATSGETQYF. The sequenced DNA: TGCAGTGCTAGAGATGCGACTAGCGGGGAGACCCAGTACTTC. The chain employs TRBV20-1 and TRBJ2-5; a stretch of 10 junction bases matches TRBD2. Reading from cysteine to phenylalanine, the CDR3 counts 14 amino acids. Only the CDR3 portion is preserved as DNA: 42 bases, with reading frame beginning at the first base. The V end gives up 0 bases and the J end 5 bases, leaving 3 bases in the junction not matched to a gene. The germline V gene (reference sequence) sets CDR1 to DFQATT and CDR2 to SNEGSKA.